The 22 T cell receptor beta chains below all came from one sample that was sequenced in a study of CXCR3-negative and CXCR3-positive naive CD8 T cells. UMI-tagged TRB cDNA libraries were built via 5' RACE. With the 5' RACE reads reprocessed, TCRdb shows one record per CDR3 protein and no DNA. The specimen's table records 84,000 or so distinct CDR3 sequences. These receptors lack a known antigen. General study results and limits: Relative to CXCR3-negative naive cells, CXCR3-positive naive cells had more hydrophobic TRB CDR3s.

The sequencing sample was made of naive CXCR3+ CD8+ T cells from blood. Indicated subset: CD45RO-CCR7+CD27+CD95- naive CD8+ T cells expressing CXCR3 (TNR3+). These receptors all come from a human donor in good health. Some clones in this sample may be carry-over from other donors' samples.

This rearrangement joins TRBV19 to TRBJ1-1. Germline V gene sequence: CDR1 LNHDA, CDR2 SQIVND (reference sequence). The CDR3 covers 15 residues. The CDR3 loop is CASSKSSNMNTEAFF.

V gene TRBV28 combines with J gene TRBJ1-1; TCRdb selects TRBD1, and the lack of DNA leaves this call unchecked. CDR3 size: 15 residues. From germline, CDR1 is MDHEN and CDR2 SYDVKM. The CDR3 is CASSSHLWGRTEAFF.

The genes are TRBV2 and TRBJ2-7; no DNA is available, so the TRBD1 call from TCRdb remains unchecked. Germline loops: CDR1 SNHLY, CDR2 FYNNEI. The CDR3 has 15 amino acids. This CDR3 reads CASSDLGGGAYEQYF.

This chain connects TRBV7-8 to TRBJ2-7; TCRdb proposes TRBD1, but this gene call is untestable without DNA. This CDR3 comprises 15 residues. Per the germline V gene, CDR1 is SGHVS and CDR2 is FQNEAQ. CDR3 sequence: CASSPTQGVSFEQYF. The full variable domain, with the rest looked up from reference TRBV7-8 and TRBJ2-7, is GAGVSQSPRYKVAKRGQDVALRCDPISGHVSLFWYQQALGQGPEFLTYFQNEAQLDKSGLPSDRFFAERPEGSVSTLKIQRTQQEDSAVYLCASSPTQGVSFEQYFGPGTRLTVT.

The chain recombines TRBV14 with TRBJ2-1; the TCRdb D gene call, TRBD2, has no DNA to confirm it. Germline loops: CDR1 SGHDN, CDR2 FVKESK. The CDR3 loop spans 15 amino acids. The CDR3 loop is CASSQRPGGTGEQFF. Using reference TRBV14 and TRBJ2-1 for the parts outside the CDR3, the full variable domain is EAGVTQFPSHSVIEKGQTVTLRCDPISGHDNLYWYRRVMGKEIKFLLHFVKESKQDESGMPNNRFLAERTGGTYSTLKVQPAELEDSGVYFCASSQRPGGTGEQFFGPGTRLTVL.

This chain links TRBV7-9 with TRBJ2-6; TCRdb gives TRBD2 as the D gene, but with no DNA this cannot be confirmed. This CDR3 has 11 residues. The germline gives CDR1 SEHNR, CDR2 FQNEAQ (reference sequence). The CDR3 loop is CASSGGPFLTF.

The genes are TRBV29-1 and TRBJ2-3; the D call from TCRdb, TRBD2, cannot be confirmed without DNA. This CDR3 contains 14 residues. Germline assignment: CDR1 SQVTM and CDR2 ANQGSEA. CDR3 residues: CSVARREGPDTQYF.

The V call is TRBV7-7, the J call TRBJ2-1; without DNA, the TCRdb call of TRBD2 cannot be checked. The CDR3 extends over 15 amino acids. Germline CDR1 reads SSHAT; CDR2 reads FNYEAQ (reference sequence). This CDR3 is CASSLASGRSNEQFF.

J is TRBJ2-1 and V is TRBV12-3 or TRBV12-4; TCRdb proposes TRBD1, but this gene call is untestable without DNA. This CDR3 has 13 residues. The CDR3 loop is CASSLGGQNEQFF.

The chain links TRBV20-1 to TRBJ2-1; TCRdb outputs TRBD1, but without DNA this stays unchecked. The germline V gene has CDR1 DFQATT and CDR2 SNEGSKA (reference sequence). This CDR3 has 15 residues. CDR3 sequence: CSVRGQGQEYNEQFF.

This chain joins TRBV29-1 and TRBJ2-4. The germline V gene encodes CDR1 SQVTM and CDR2 ANQGSEA. CDR3 length equals 12 residues. The CDR3: CSVEDLRQGIDF.

The gene calls are TRBV14 and TRBJ2-7. The CDR3 sequence is 14 residues long. Germline CDR1 is SGHDN and CDR2 is FVKESK. CDR3 protein: CASSQVPVPYEQYF. The full variable domain, its missing parts supplied by reference TRBV14 and TRBJ2-7, is EAGVTQFPSHSVIEKGQTVTLRCDPISGHDNLYWYRRVMGKEIKFLLHFVKESKQDESGMPNNRFLAERTGGTYSTLKVQPAELEDSGVYFCASSQVPVPYEQYFGPGTRLTVT.

The genes are TRBV10-3 and TRBJ2-2; absent DNA, TCRdb's TRBD1 call cannot be checked. Per germline, CDR1 ENHRY and CDR2 SYGVKD. The CDR3 sequence is 14 residues long. The CDR3 is CASVRGINTGELFF.

The chain links TRBV28 to TRBJ1-4. CDR1 and CDR2 from the germline V gene are MDHEN and SYDVKM. The length of the CDR3 is 15 residues. Here the CDR3 reads CASSLQTGSYEKLFF.

V and J are TRBV6-2 or TRBV6-3 and TRBJ2-3; TCRdb indicates TRBD1, and absent DNA this call remains unverified. This CDR3 comprises 16 residues. Germline lookup yields CDR1 MNHEY and CDR2 SVGEGT. The CDR3 reads CASSASAGAPWDTQYF.

V and J are TRBV28 and TRBJ1-6; TCRdb calls TRBD1, which cannot be checked without DNA. Per the germline V gene, CDR1 is MDHEN and CDR2 is SYDVKM. There are 16 residues in the CDR3. This CDR3 reads CASSRLGQSGSSPLHF.

The genes are TRBV27 and TRBJ2-1; TCRdb proposes TRBD1, but this gene call is untestable without DNA. The CDR3 extends over 15 amino acids. Germline CDR1 MNHEY, CDR2 SMNVEV (reference sequence). This CDR3 reads CASSSHGGLDNEQFF.

The chain joins TRBV18 to TRBJ2-3. CDR1 is KGHSH and CDR2 is LQKENI in the germline V gene. The CDR3 covers 13 residues. The CDR3 sequence: CASSPPSTDTQYF. The whole variable domain, filled in from reference TRBV18 and TRBJ2-3, reads NAGVMQNPRHLVRRRGQEARLRCSPMKGHSHVYWYRQLPEEGLKFMVYLQKENIIDESGMPKERFSAEFPKEGPSILRIQQVVRGDSAAYFCASSPPSTDTQYFGPGTRLTVL.

This chain links TRBV29-1 with TRBJ2-7; TCRdb outputs TRBD1, but without DNA this stays unchecked. Germline loops: CDR1 SQVTM, CDR2 ANQGSEA. This CDR3 has 13 residues. The CDR3 loop reads CSVIWQGNYEQYF.

CDR3 loop: CASRILAGVETQYF. V is TRBV5-6 and J is TRBJ2-5; lacking DNA, the TRBD2 call made by TCRdb goes unchecked. CDR1 and CDR2 from the germline V gene are SGHDT and YYEEEE. The CDR3 length is 14 residues.

The rearrangement joins TRBV7-9 to TRBJ2-1. CDR3 size: 12 residues. Germline values: CDR1 SEHNR, CDR2 FQNEAQ (reference sequence). CDR3 amino acids: CASSLSRNEQFF.

This chain joins TRBV7-6 and TRBJ2-3; TCRdb picks TRBD1, but there is no DNA to check that call. Germline CDR1 reads SGHVS; CDR2 reads FNYEAQ. This CDR3 spans 13 amino acids. The CDR3 spells CASSLNPGNTQYF.